This TCR beta chain was identified during a study of brain T cells in children with intractable seizures. This CDR3 spans 14 amino acids. Per the germline V gene, CDR1 is MNHNY and CDR2 is SVGAGI (reference sequence). V was shortened by 0 bases and J by 4 bases, with 9 bases between the two germline ends. The sequenced cases were selected for having the highest brain T cell transcript signatures. Pre-surgery treatment included at least one anti-epileptic drug. Sequencing was performed with immunoSEQ multiplex PCR; in TCRdb, only in-frame clones are kept and a portion is missing. This table has some 64,000 clones, about 96% appearing once.

This material consisted of peripheral blood, taken at surgery. V and J are TRBV6-6 and TRBJ2-5; D might be TRBD1 (5 bases). This clonotype was sampled from a boy under two years old with focal cortical dysplasia and intractable seizures. For the CDR3, the DNA is TGTGCCAGCAGTTACTCGAGTCAGGGAGAGACCCAGTACTTC. Protein product: CASSYSSQGETQYF.